Shown below are 12 T cell receptor beta chains from a single sample sequenced in a study of neurological immune-mediated disorders. A single record per CDR3 protein comes from TCRdb applying MiXCR to the 5' RACE reads. The sample shows tens of thousands of distinct CDR3 sequences, 10% to 13% of them seen only once. The sample was PBMCs. These receptors were taken from a middle-aged woman with HTLV-1-associated myelopathy (HAM/TSP).

This clonotype was recorded a few times. The rearrangement joins TRBV5-1 to TRBJ2-1; 10 positions match TRBD1. This CDR3 region has 15 residues. Germline CDR1 and CDR2: SGHRS and YFSETQ. After removal of 3 bases from V and 8 bases from J, the junction contained 8 bases not matched to a gene. CDR3 loop: CASSWAVGTGDEQFF. The CDR3 nucleotides read TGCGCCAGCAGCTGGGCCGTAGGGACAGGGGATGAGCAGTTCTTC.

In this sample, this clonotype turned up many times. This chain joins TRBV5-1 and TRBJ2-7, with D perhaps TRBD1 (5 bases). Germline CDR1 reads SGHRS; CDR2 reads YFSETQ. The V end lost 0 bases, the J end lost 2 bases, and 9 bases lay between the germline ends. This CDR3 spans 14 amino acids. The CDR3, as DNA: TGCGCCAGCAGCTTGGTCCAGGGCGCCTACGAGCAGTACTTC. It is translated as CASSLVQGAYEQYF. Full variable domain (rest looked up from reference TRBV5-1 and TRBJ2-7): KAGVTQTPRYLIKTRGQQVTLSCSPISGHRSVSWYQQTPGQGLQFLFEYFSETQRNKGNFPGRFSGRQFSNSRSEMNVSTLELGDSALYLCASSLVQGAYEQYFGPGTRLTVT.

The rearrangement uses TRBV18 and TRBJ1-1; possibly TRBD1 for D (5 bases). Germline loops: CDR1 KGHSH, CDR2 LQKENI. This CDR3 region has 17 residues. The V and J ends lost 4 bases and 4 bases respectively, with 22 bases between them. The CDR3 sequence: CASSRQSPREVSTEAFF. The DNA for the CDR3 is TGTGCCAGCTCACGTCAAAGTCCCAGGGAAGTGAGCACTGAAGCTTTCTTT. Looking up the rest from reference TRBV18 and TRBJ1-1 gives the full variable domain: NAGVMQNPRHLVRRRGQEARLRCSPMKGHSHVYWYRQLPEEGLKFMVYLQKENIIDESGMPKERFSAEFPKEGPSILRIQQVVRGDSAAYFCASSRQSPREVSTEAFFGQGTRLTVV.

The table lists this clonotype with many counts. J is TRBJ1-1 and V is TRBV6-2 or TRBV6-3; a weak D match, TRBD1 (5 bases). Germline loops: CDR1 MNHEY, CDR2 SVGEGT. V lost 4 bases, J lost 1 base, and 19 bases lay in between. The CDR3 is 17 residues long. CDR3 nucleotide sequence: TGTGCCAGCAGTTCCCAGGGAATGTTAATCTCGAACACTGAAGCTTTCTTT. Translated, it gives CASSSQGMLISNTEAFF.

This clonotype was counted many times. This chain links TRBV15 with TRBJ2-1; unclear D gene. V gave up 7 bases and J gave up 0 bases, with 16 bases separating them. Germline CDR1 LNHNV, CDR2 YYDKDF (reference sequence). CDR3 size: 16 residues. This chain's CDR3 is CATKDTVPNSYNEQFF. The CDR3, as DNA: TGTGCCACCAAAGACACGGTCCCTAACTCCTACAATGAGCAGTTCTTC. Full variable domain (rest looked up from reference TRBV15 and TRBJ2-1): DAMVIQNPRYQVTQFGKPVTLSCSQTLNHNVMYWYQQKSSQAPKLLFHYYDKDFNNEADTPDNFQSRRPNTSFCFLDIRSPGLGDTAMYLCATKDTVPNSYNEQFFGPGTRLTVL.

Regarding this clonotype: This may be a read error: a much more frequent sequence differs by one nucleotide. The chain combines TRBV5-1 with TRBJ1-4; TRBD1 matches at 10 bases. The length of the CDR3 is 17 residues. V lost 4 bases, J lost 0 bases, and 6 bases stayed unmatched. Germline V gene data show CDR1 as SGHRS and CDR2 as YFSETQ. The CDR3 is CASSTSGQGATNEKLFF. CDR3 bases: TGCGCCAGCAGCACCAGCGGACAGGGGGCAACTAATGAAAAACTGTTTTTT.

At least ten counts were recorded for this clonotype. The J gene is TRBJ1-5, the V gene TRBV7-2; the D gene is possibly TRBD1 (6 bases). From germline, CDR1 is SGHTA and CDR2 FQGNSA. The CDR3 is 17 residues long. Trimming cost V 5 bases and J 3 bases, with 20 bases left between them. CDR3 DNA sequence: TGTGCCAGCAGCCAGGGCGGACAGCTAAGATTCAATCAGCCCCAGCATTTT. Translated, it gives CASSQGGQLRFNQPQHF.

This clonotype was counted at least ten times. The chain has TRBV4-3 and TRBJ2-1; 9 nucleotides align to TRBD1. V shed 2 bases, J shed 9 bases, and the junction held 8 bases outside the gene matches. The germline gives CDR1 LGHNA, CDR2 YSLEER. The CDR3 length is 15 residues. CDR3 DNA: TGCGCCAGCAGCCAAAACCGGGACAGGGTACGTGAGCAGTTCTTC. Its protein product is CASSQNRDRVREQFF.

Many counts were recorded for this clonotype. The gene calls are TRBV7-3 and TRBJ2-1; 8 bases are shared with TRBD2. Trimming cost V 5 bases and J 1 base; bases outside gene matches: 4. From germline, CDR1 is SGHTA and CDR2 FQGTGA. The CDR3 is 15 amino acids. CDR3 sequence: CASSVRGGSYNEQFF. The CDR3 DNA sequence: TGTGCCAGCAGCGTACGGGGGGGGTCCTACAATGAGCAGTTCTTC.

On this clonotype itself: A much larger clone lies one base from this, so it may be a read error. The chain is built from TRBV19 and TRBJ2-3, with 9 bases matching TRBD2. V dropped 9 bases and J dropped 6; count of bases not matched to a gene: 13. The germline V gene has CDR1 LNHDA and CDR2 SQIVND (reference sequence). This CDR3 region has 15 residues. The CDR3 DNA sequence: TGTGCCAGCAGGACTAGCGTGGGACCCGGGGATACGCAGTATTTT. This translates into CASRTSVGPGDTQYF.

Ten or more counts support this clonotype. The rearrangement uses TRBV9 and TRBJ2-2, with 9 bases lining up with TRBD1. Germline CDR1 reads SGDLS; CDR2 reads YYNGEE. Trimming removed 6 bases from V and 1 base from J; junction bases left unmatched: 10. The CDR3 runs to 17 residues. The CDR3 here is CASTITDRGWNTGELFF. In DNA form, the CDR3 reads TGTGCCAGCACCATCACGGACAGGGGTTGGAACACCGGGGAGCTGTTTTTT.

This clonotype was seen many times. This chain joins TRBV27 and TRBJ1-4; no firm D call. CDR3 length: 13 amino acids. The germline V gene has CDR1 MNHEY and CDR2 SMNVEV (reference sequence). The V end was cut by 8 bases, the J end by 2 bases, with 9 bases between. Written as DNA, the CDR3 is TGTGCCAGCCGTGGGTCGACTAATGAAAAACTGTTTTTT. This encodes CASRGSTNEKLFF. Variable domain in full (rest from reference TRBV27 and TRBJ1-4): EAQVTQNPRYLITVTGKKLTVTCSQNMNHEYMSWYRQDPGLGLRQIYYSMNVEVTDKGDVPEGYKVSRKEKRNFPLILESPSPNQTSLYFCASRGSTNEKLFFGSGTQLSVL.